The 15 T cell receptor beta chains below were found in one sample sequenced in a study of CD8 T cells in Susac syndrome (dated by TCRdb to between 2017 and 2020). Receptors were amplified or captured by the immunoSEQ multiplex PCR assay. RNA was extracted using the RNeasy kit, and about 0.45 to 1 microgram was reverse transcribed with random hexamers. TCRdb redid the processing of the public reads, applying fastp at Q25 and MiXCR, and retained in-frame beta chains. Every CDR3 protein is listed once, alongside the most common genes and DNA of its rows. The sample profile shows around 150,000 distinct CDR3 sequences; approximately 95% of them were found once. Over 0.25% of the sample rests with the top ten. Sequencing was done on a sample of CD8+ T cells from PBMCs. These receptors were taken from a human donor in good health.

The chain combines TRBV20-1 with TRBJ2-1; 11 bases align to TRBD2. Germline trimming cut 3 bases from V and 6 bases from J; bases unmatched to any gene: 7. This CDR3 region has 15 residues. CDR1 and CDR2 (germline): DFQATT, SNEGSKA (reference sequence). In DNA, the CDR3 is TGCAGTGCTAGGGAACTAGCGGGAGTTTTCAATGAGCAGTTCTTC. Translating gives CSARELAGVFNEQFF.

The chain couples TRBV27 to TRBJ2-7; 11 nucleotides line up with TRBD1. V shed 9 bases, J shed 5 bases, and the junction held 9 bases outside the gene matches. Per the germline V gene, CDR1 is MNHEY and CDR2 is SMNVEV (reference sequence). This CDR3 region has 14 residues. CDR3 residues: CASQSDRGLDEQYF. The DNA of the CDR3 is TGTGCCAGTCAATCGGACAGGGGGCTCGACGAGCAGTACTTC.

On this clonotype itself: Sequence at one end of the junction differs from germline and may be a read error. The rearrangement uses TRBV20-1 and TRBJ1-1; 8 bases are a match to TRBD1. Per the germline V gene, CDR1 is DFQATT and CDR2 is SNEGSKA (reference sequence). The CDR3 contains 16 residues. Written as DNA, the CDR3 is TGCAGTGCCAGAGGGGACAGGCGCCTTCGGAACACTGAAGCTTTCTTT. Its protein product is CSARGDRRLRNTEAFF.

The chain combines TRBV29-1 with TRBJ1-1, with D hard to call. Trimming left V 6 bases short and J 4 bases short, with 9 bases between. In germline, CDR1 is SQVTM, CDR2 ANQGSEA. CDR3 length equals 11 residues. The CDR3 region is CSVDLTTEAFF. The CDR3, as DNA: TGCAGCGTCGACCTTACCACTGAAGCTTTCTTT.

This clonotype was found once. This rearrangement joins TRBV6-2 or TRBV6-3 to TRBJ2-4; 7 nucleotides match TRBD2. V lost 1 base to trimming and J lost 6 bases; unmatched junction nucleotides: 0. This CDR3 is built from 13 residues. Germline-derived CDR1 and CDR2 are MNHEY and SVGEGT. CDR3: CASSYLAGNIQYF. The CDR3 DNA follows: TGTGCCAGCAGTTACTTAGCGGGAAACATTCAGTACTTC.

V usage is TRBV24-1 and J usage is TRBJ2-1; D is uncertain. Germline CDR1 is KGHDR and CDR2 is SFDVKD. The V end was cut by 3 bases, the J end by 4 bases, with 12 bases between. The CDR3 has 15 amino acids. The CDR3 is CATSDPLEQYNEQFF. The DNA of the CDR3 is TGTGCCACCAGTGATCCTCTTGAGCAGTACAATGAGCAGTTCTTC.

This clonotype was counted a few times. The chain joins TRBV27 to TRBJ2-7; D not resolved. Germline CDR1 and CDR2: MNHEY and SMNVEV (reference sequence). V was clipped by 3 bases and J by 2 bases, with 8 bases between them. CDR3 size: 13 residues. The CDR3 nucleotides are TGTGCCAGCAGTTTGGCCACTACCTACGAGCAGTACTTC. Translating gives CASSLATTYEQYF.

The chain joins TRBV27 to TRBJ2-3; no reliable D call. CDR1 is MNHEY and CDR2 is SMNVEV in the germline V gene (reference sequence). V dropped 2 bases and J dropped 1 base, with 4 bases sitting between them. The CDR3 totals 13 residues. This chain's CDR3 is CASSLLRTDTQYF. The CDR3 nucleotides are TGTGCCAGCAGTTTACTTCGCACAGATACGCAGTATTTT.

The chain is built from TRBV7-3 and TRBJ2-1; 9 bases agree with TRBD1. V shed 3 bases and J 10 bases; nucleotides not matched to a gene: 4. CDR1 is SGHTA and CDR2 is FQGTGA in the germline V gene. The CDR3 totals 13 residues. In DNA, the CDR3 is TGTGCCAGCAGCTTTACAGGGGGCAGGGAGCAGTTCTTC. It encodes CASSFTGGREQFF.

The chain links TRBV4-2 to TRBJ2-7, with a weak D call TRBD2 (6 bases). The CDR3 is made up of 16 amino acids. V was cut by 0 bases and J by 3 bases, with 15 bases left in between. Germline CDR1 and CDR2: LGHNA and YNFKEQ. The CDR3 region has the DNA TGTGCCAGCAGCCAAGATCACGGTAGCGGTGACTACGAGCAGTACTTC. Its translation is CASSQDHGSGDYEQYF.

The chain is built from TRBV27 and TRBJ2-2; D call uncertain. Between the trimmed V and J ends, which lost 5 bases and 2 bases, there was a span of 9 bases. Germline CDR1 and CDR2: MNHEY and SMNVEV (reference sequence). This CDR3 region has 14 residues. The CDR3 DNA reads as TGTGCCAGCAGTCCATCACCTAACACCGGGGAGCTGTTTTTT. This encodes CASSPSPNTGELFF.

The chain has TRBV24-1 and TRBJ2-1; 8 positions agree with TRBD2. J was trimmed by 6 bases and V by 4 bases; bases with no gene match: 10. This CDR3 has 16 amino acids. Germline lookup yields CDR1 KGHDR and CDR2 SFDVKD. In DNA form, the CDR3 reads TGTGCCACCAGTGAGGCCGGGACTAGGGTCCCCAATGAGCAGTTCTTC. It specifies CATSEAGTRVPNEQFF.

The rearrangement joins TRBV27 to TRBJ2-6, with TRBD1 as a possible D gene (6 bases). Trimming stripped 5 bases from V and 4 bases from J, with 12 bases between. Germline V gene data show CDR1 as MNHEY and CDR2 as SMNVEV (reference sequence). CDR3 size: 15 residues. CDR3 DNA: TGTGCCAGCAGTCCCTCCGGGACAGGGGCCAACGTCCTGACTTTC. Translation: CASSPSGTGANVLTF.

The chain joins TRBV20-1 to TRBJ2-1; possible D gene TRBD2, 5 bases. The V and J ends lost 4 bases and 8 bases respectively, with 12 bases between them. Looked up from germline, CDR1 is DFQATT and CDR2 is SNEGSKA (reference sequence). The CDR3 spans 12 residues. CDR3: CSAIGNEDEQFF. CDR3 DNA sequence: TGCAGTGCTATCGGGAACGAGGATGAGCAGTTCTTC.

The J gene is TRBJ2-1, the V gene TRBV4-1, with 10 bases lining up with TRBD1. The CDR3 consists of 15 residues. Per the germline V gene, CDR1 is MGHRA and CDR2 is YSYEKL. The V and J ends lost 5 bases and 5 bases, in that order; junction bases with no gene match: 6. This chain's CDR3 is CASSFRQGANNEQFF. The CDR3 coding sequence is TGCGCCAGCAGCTTCCGACAGGGGGCTAACAATGAGCAGTTCTTC.